These 28 T cell receptor beta chains were all obtained from the same sample, sequenced in a study of OX40 agonist ivuxolimab in advanced cancers. Some clones are missing from TCRdb's copy, which holds only in-frame ones; the method was immunoSEQ multiplex PCR. Here the sample spans roughly 41,000 clones, 86% being singletons. The sequences come from CD4+ or CD8+ T cells sorted from blood, collected in a trial of the OX40 agonist ivuxolimab. The receptors were sampled from an adult with an advanced solid tumor such as melanoma, head and neck, liver or kidney cancer.

The rearrangement joins TRBV28 to TRBJ1-2, with D hard to call. The CDR3 length is 14 residues. CDR1 and CDR2 (germline): MDHEN, SYDVKM. V lost 10 bases and J lost 5, with 20 bases in between. CDR3 sequence: CATGRTPSLYGYTF. The DNA of the CDR3 is TGTGCCACCGGAAGGACCCCCTCCCTATATGGCTACACCTTC.

The chain couples TRBV27 to TRBJ1-5; 9 bases line up with TRBD1. The ends lost 5 bases at V and 0 bases at J; junction bases unmatched: 5. The CDR3 sequence is 16 residues long. The germline CDR1 and CDR2 sequences are MNHEY and SMNVEV (reference sequence). This CDR3 is CASSPLGQGSNQPQHF. In DNA form, the CDR3 reads TGTGCCAGCAGTCCCCTGGGACAGGGTAGCAATCAGCCCCAGCATTTT.

The V and J genes are TRBV7-9 and TRBJ1-2, with TRBD1 as a possible D gene (6 bases). The CDR3 extends over 15 amino acids. Germline CDR1 is SEHNR and CDR2 is FQNEAQ (reference sequence). Trimming pared 5 bases from V and 0 bases from J, leaving 13 bases between. CDR3 nucleotide sequence: TGTGCCAGCAGCCTGGACAGCTCTACTAACTATGGCTACACCTTC. It yields the protein CASSLDSSTNYGYTF.

The chain combines TRBV19 with TRBJ1-1; D not certain. V lost 6 bases and J 5 bases, leaving 7 bases between the germline ends. CDR3 size: 11 residues. Germline values: CDR1 LNHDA, CDR2 SQIVND (reference sequence). CDR3 region: CASRGKTEAFF. Here the CDR3 DNA reads TGTGCCAGTAGGGGTAAGACTGAAGCTTTCTTT. Variable domain in full (rest from reference TRBV19 and TRBJ1-1): DGGITQSPKYLFRKEGQNVTLSCEQNLNHDAMYWYRQDPGQGLRLIYYSQIVNDFQKGDIAEGYSVSREKKESFPLTVTSAQKNPTAFYLCASRGKTEAFFGQGTRLTVV.

This clone appeared a few times. The rearrangement links TRBV11-2 to TRBJ2-7; D unclear. CDR1 is SGHAT, CDR2 FQNNGV, per germline. This CDR3 has 12 amino acids. Trimming removed 1 base from V and 3 bases from J, with 4 bases in between. The DNA for the CDR3 is TGTGCCAGCAGCTTAGGAGACTACGAGCAGTACTTC. This sequence encodes CASSLGDYEQYF.

V is TRBV10-3 and J is TRBJ2-7; 8 bases agree with TRBD2. V shed 7 bases and J 3 bases; nucleotides not matched to a gene: 17. The CDR3 is made up of 17 amino acids. CDR1 is ENHRY, CDR2 SYGVKD, per germline. The CDR3 DNA is TGTGCCATCACCCGAGGGACTAGTGGGGACTACCTCTACGAGCAGTACTTC. Its translation: CAITRGTSGDYLYEQYF.

Concerning this clone itself: A read error may account for a junction end that differs from germline. V is TRBV19 and J is TRBJ1-2, with 10 bases matching TRBD1. The germline V gene encodes CDR1 LNHDA and CDR2 SQIVND (reference sequence). The CDR3 length is 13 residues. CDR3 in amino acids: CASSSDRGLALYF. The CDR3 coding sequence is TGTGCCAGTAGCAGCGACAGGGGGCTTGCTCTTTACTTC.

The chain is built from TRBV9 and TRBJ2-3; D not resolved. This CDR3 spans 13 amino acids. Deletions cut 5 bases from V and 2 bases from J, with 9 bases between. Per germline, CDR1 SGDLS and CDR2 YYNGEE. The CDR3 DNA reads as TGTGCCAGCAGTGAGTGGACCACAGATACGCAGTATTTT. It yields the protein CASSEWTTDTQYF.

The CDR3 here is CASSLWTSTYEQYF. CDR3 in DNA: TGTGCCAGCAGCCTTTGGACCTCTACCTACGAGCAGTACTTC. The rearrangement uses TRBV7-6 and TRBJ2-7; D gene uncertain. Trimming shortened V by 5 bases and J by 2 bases, and 13 bases separated the two germline ends. The CDR3 spans 14 residues. The V gene's germline CDR1 is SGHVS and CDR2 FNYEAQ.

V and J are TRBV7-9 and TRBJ2-2; D remains unclear. This CDR3 comprises 10 residues. Germline values: CDR1 SEHNR, CDR2 FQNEAQ (reference sequence). The V gene lost 5 bases and the J gene lost 7 bases, with 2 bases spanning the gap. CDR3 DNA: TGTGCCAGCAGCATCGGGGAGCTGTTTTTT. Residues: CASSIGELFF. The full variable domain, its missing parts supplied by reference TRBV7-9 and TRBJ2-2, is DTGVSQNPRHKITKRGQNVTFRCDPISEHNRLYWYRQTLGQGPEFLTYFQNEAQLEKSRLLSDRFSAERPKGSFSTLEIQRTEQGDSAMYLCASSIGELFFGEGSRLTVL.

This chain connects TRBV27 to TRBJ1-5; D remains ambiguous. The germline gives CDR1 MNHEY, CDR2 SMNVEV (reference sequence). This CDR3 has 15 amino acids. V lost 11 bases and J lost 4, with 21 bases in between. The CDR3 bases are TGTGCCTGGGCCGCCCGGAAGGGCGTGAATCAGCCCCAGCATTTT. As protein: CAWAARKGVNQPQHF.

This clone was observed a handful of times. The CDR3 loop is CASSPILTERGTDTQYF. The CDR3 coding sequence is TGTGCCAGCTCACCTATATTGACAGAGAGGGGCACAGATACGCAGTATTTT. This chain joins TRBV18 and TRBJ2-3, with D possibly being TRBD1 or TRBD2 (5 bases each). CDR3 size: 17 residues. The germline V gene has CDR1 KGHSH and CDR2 LQKENI. V lost 3 bases, J lost 1 base, and 17 bases lay in between.

The chain joins TRBV10-3 to TRBJ2-4, with 7 bases matching TRBD1. Germline values: CDR1 ENHRY, CDR2 SYGVKD. The J segment lost 13 bases and the V segment lost 0 bases, leaving 9 bases of the junction unmatched. The CDR3 spans 14 residues. The CDR3: CAISESGSQQGQYF. The DNA for the CDR3 is TGTGCCATCAGTGAGTCAGGGAGCCAACAGGGGCAGTACTTC.

The CDR3 DNA is TGTGCCAGCAGTTTATTAGCAGAAACGAACACCGGGGAGCTGTTTTTT. Protein product: CASSLLAETNTGELFF. The rearrangement uses TRBV27 and TRBJ2-2; no definite D call. The length of the CDR3 is 16 residues. Trimming shortened V by 1 base and J by 0 bases, and 9 bases separated the two germline ends. CDR1 is MNHEY, CDR2 SMNVEV, per germline (reference sequence).

The V gene is TRBV27, the J gene TRBJ2-7; D gene ambiguous. This CDR3 comprises 14 residues. V was clipped by 2 bases and J by 2 bases, with 10 bases between them. Germline CDR1 and CDR2: MNHEY and SMNVEV (reference sequence). CDR3 amino acids: CASSLVGTPYEQYF. CDR3 DNA: TGTGCCAGCAGTTTAGTAGGCACCCCCTACGAGCAGTACTTC.

This chain uses TRBV28 with TRBJ2-7; 8 nucleotides align to TRBD1. CDR3 length: 13 residues. The V and J ends lost 6 bases and 3 bases, in that order; junction bases with no gene match: 4. Germline CDR1 MDHEN, CDR2 SYDVKM. CDR3 loop: CASRQGAGYEQYF. DNA of the CDR3: TGTGCCAGCAGGCAGGGGGCTGGCTACGAGCAGTACTTC.

J is TRBJ1-6 and V is TRBV7-6; D ambiguous. The CDR3 consists of 14 residues. CDR1 and CDR2 (germline): SGHVS, FNYEAQ. V gave up 1 base and J gave up 11 bases, with 12 bases separating them. This chain's CDR3 is CASSLDSRGAPLHF. DNA of the CDR3: TGTGCCAGCAGCTTAGACAGTAGAGGTGCACCCCTCCACTTT.

This sequence joins TRBV7-8 and TRBJ2-2; 8 positions match TRBD1. Germline CDR1 reads SGHVS; CDR2 reads FQNEAQ. This CDR3 has 18 amino acids. With V trimmed by 0 bases and J by 9 bases, 15 bases remained unmatched. CDR3 in DNA: TGTGCCAGCAGCTTAGCCTTATCGACGACAGGGGCGGAGTGGGAGCTGTTTTTT. Protein: CASSLALSTTGAEWELFF.

The rearrangement joins TRBV7-2 to TRBJ2-1, with TRBD2 matching 16 bases. The V and J ends lost 5 bases and 6 bases, in that order; junction bases with no gene match: 10. The CDR3 length is 18 residues. CDR1 and CDR2 from the germline V gene are SGHTA and FQGNSA. CDR3 protein: CASSRTGTSGGAFNEQFF. CDR3 in DNA: TGTGCCAGCAGCAGGACCGGGACTAGCGGGGGGGCCTTCAATGAGCAGTTCTTC.

The chain links TRBV5-1 to TRBJ2-1; D possibly corresponds to TRBD2 (5 bases). The CDR3 has 12 amino acids. V lost 1 base and J 9 bases, leaving 8 bases between the germline ends. Germline CDR1 reads SGHRS; CDR2 reads YFSETQ. The CDR3 DNA follows: TGCGCCAGCAGCTTGCCTGGGAGTGAGCAGTTCTTC. The encoded protein is CASSLPGSEQFF.

The V call is TRBV4-1, the J call TRBJ2-7, with D maybe TRBD2 (6 bases). The V gene's germline CDR1 is MGHRA and CDR2 YSYEKL. Trimming cost V 1 base and J 3 bases, with 19 bases left between them. The CDR3 contains 17 residues. CDR3 DNA sequence: TGCGCCAGCAGCCAAGCCGGGTCGACTAGTGGGAACTACGAGCAGTACTTC. This gives the protein CASSQAGSTSGNYEQYF.

The chain links TRBV5-8 to TRBJ1-2; no reliable D call. The CDR3 is 16 amino acids. Germline V lookup: CDR1 SGHTS, CDR2 YDEGEE. With 0 bases removed from V and 4 bases from J, the gap between germline ends came to 16 bases. The chain's CDR3 is CASSLVRELLLYGYTF. The CDR3 DNA follows: TGTGCCAGCAGCTTGGTCCGGGAGCTACTACTCTATGGCTACACCTTC.

This clone has a single count. The chain employs TRBV16 and TRBJ1-4, with a tentative D call TRBD1 (6 bases). V shed 1 base and J shed 6 bases, with 15 bases lying between them. The CDR3 is 16 residues long. Germline CDR1 and CDR2: KGHSY and FQNENV. The CDR3, as DNA: TGTGCCAGCAGCCAATGGGGGAGGGACAACGATGAAAAACTGTTTTTT. Its translation is CASSQWGRDNDEKLFF.

A single count supports this clone. The V and J genes are TRBV18 and TRBJ1-6; tentative D call: TRBD1 (5 bases). Trimming stripped 5 bases from V and 0 bases from J, with 8 bases between. Germline lookup yields CDR1 KGHSH and CDR2 LQKENI. The CDR3 is made up of 15 amino acids. CDR3 DNA sequence: TGTGCCAGCTCAACGGACAACTCCTATAATTCACCCCTCCACTTT. This gives the protein CASSTDNSYNSPLHF.

V usage is TRBV7-6 and J usage is TRBJ2-2; the D is unclear. The CDR3 loop spans 15 amino acids. In germline, CDR1 is SGHVS, CDR2 FNYEAQ. Trimming took off 4 bases at V and 3 bases at J, with 12 bases between the two ends. In DNA form, the CDR3 reads TGTGCCAGCAGCTCCCGTCAACAACACACCGGGGAGCTGTTTTTT. The encoded protein is CASSSRQQHTGELFF.

At least ten counts were recorded for this clone. The gene calls are TRBV6-5 and TRBJ2-7; tentatively, D is TRBD1 (6 bases). This CDR3 has 15 amino acids. The V and J ends lost 0 bases and 0 bases respectively, with 9 bases between them. From germline, CDR1 is MNHEY and CDR2 SVGAGI. The CDR3 nucleotides read TGTGCCAGCAGTTACTCTCCGGACAGCTCCTACGAGCAGTACTTC. Amino acids: CASSYSPDSSYEQYF.

The rearrangement joins TRBV19 to TRBJ2-7; 8 bases are a match to TRBD1. CDR1 is LNHDA, CDR2 SQIVND, per germline (reference sequence). This CDR3 contains 15 residues. V gave up 3 bases and J gave up 1 base; unmatched junction bases: 5. For the CDR3, the DNA is TGTGCCAGTAGTATTGACAGGGGATGGTCCTACGAGCAGTACTTC. Its translation is CASSIDRGWSYEQYF.

The rearrangement joins TRBV7-3 to TRBJ1-1, with TRBD1 as a possible D gene (5 bases). V lost 5 bases and J lost 4, with 17 bases in between. Germline lookup yields CDR1 SGHTA and CDR2 FQGTGA. The CDR3 is 15 residues long. CDR3 amino acids: CASSPRGGWGTEAFF. CDR3 coding DNA: TGTGCCAGCAGCCCACGTGGGGGGTGGGGCACTGAAGCTTTCTTT.